A selection of T cell receptor beta chains follows, all from one sample in a study of tumor and adjacent non-tumor tissue in lung cancer. Via MiXCR, TCRdb re-called the multiplex PCR reads, giving one row per CDR3 protein. The sample consists of some 100,000 distinct CDR3 sequences, approximately 65% of them appearing once. The source material was distant non-tumor lung tissue. These receptors originate from a man aged 25 to 45 with non-small cell lung cancer. Each CDR3 is given with its conserved first and last residue. A D gene is named only where the DNA matches it firmly. Where a row states a size, it is once, few, many or the class of an expanded clone; other rows omit it.

v_gene	d_gene	j_gene	abundance	CDR3nt	CDR3aa
TRBV20-1	NA	TRBJ2-3	NA	TGCAGTGCCAAATCTCCCGCGGGCACAGATACGCAGTATTTT	CSAKSPAGTDTQYF
TRBV11-3	NA	TRBJ2-1	NA	TGTACCAGCAGCCCCCTTAGTCGGCGCCGGGGCAATGAGCAGTTCTTC	CTSSPLSRRRGNEQFF
TRBV29-1	TRBD2	TRBJ2-2	few	TGCAGCGTTGAAGTGACTAGCGGGGGGACGAACACCGGGGAGCTGTTTTTT	CSVEVTSGGTNTGELFF
TRBV4-3	NA	TRBJ2-3	NA	TGCGCCAGCAGCCAAGGCAGGGGAGGGGGCACAGATACACAGTATTTT	CASSQGRGGGTDTQYF
TRBV20-1	NA	TRBJ2-3	many	TGCAGTGCTGGTATCAGGATTTGGGCCACAGATACGCAGTATTTT	CSAGIRIWATDTQYF
TRBV13	NA	TRBJ1-6	few	TGTACCAGCAGATCCGGACGTGATAATTCACCCCTCCACTTT	CTSRSGRDNSPLHF
TRBV11-2	NA	TRBJ1-1	few	TGTGCCAGCAGCGGGGGCCCTGAAGCTTTCTTT	CASSGGPEAFF
TRBV6-5	NA	TRBJ1-4	NA	TGTGCCAGCAGTTACTCGGGGGATGAAAGACTGTTTTTT	CASSYSGDERLFF
TRBV11-2	NA	TRBJ1-6	NA	TGTGCCAGCAGCCGTAGTAGTTCACCCCTCCACTTT	CASSRSSSPLHF
TRBV11-3	NA	TRBJ2-1	NA	TGTGTCAGCAGCGTCCGGGACCTCAATAAGCAGTTCTTC	CVSSVRDLNKQFF
TRBV5-1	NA	TRBJ2-2	NA	TGCGCCAGCAGTTTCTCGACCGGGAAGCTGTTTTTT	CASSFSTGKLFF
TRBV11-2	TRBD2	TRBJ2-3	NA	TGTGCCAGCAGCGGCGGACTAGCGGCCGGCACGGATATGCAGTATTTT	CASSGGLAAGTDMQYF